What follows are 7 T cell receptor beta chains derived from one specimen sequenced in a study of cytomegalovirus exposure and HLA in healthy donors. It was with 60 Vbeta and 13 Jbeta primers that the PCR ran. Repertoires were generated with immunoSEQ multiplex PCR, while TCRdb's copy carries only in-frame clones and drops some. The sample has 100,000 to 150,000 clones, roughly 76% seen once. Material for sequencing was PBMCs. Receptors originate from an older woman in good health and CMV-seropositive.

The CDR3 spells CAISESGGGRAAYEQYF. In DNA form, the CDR3 reads TGTGCCATCAGTGAGTCTGGAGGTGGACGGGCGGCCTACGAGCAGTACTTC. The rearrangement links TRBV10-3 to TRBJ2-7; a weak D match, TRBD2 (5 bases). V gave up 0 bases and J gave up 2 bases, with 17 bases separating them. The CDR3 has 17 residues. Germline assignment: CDR1 ENHRY and CDR2 SYGVKD.

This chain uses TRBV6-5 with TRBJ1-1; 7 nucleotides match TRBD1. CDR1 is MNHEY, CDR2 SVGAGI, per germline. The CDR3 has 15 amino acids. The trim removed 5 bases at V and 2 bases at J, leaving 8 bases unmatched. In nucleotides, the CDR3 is TGTGCCAGCAGTGGCCCGGGACAGAAAAACACTGAAGCTTTCTTT. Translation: CASSGPGQKNTEAFF.

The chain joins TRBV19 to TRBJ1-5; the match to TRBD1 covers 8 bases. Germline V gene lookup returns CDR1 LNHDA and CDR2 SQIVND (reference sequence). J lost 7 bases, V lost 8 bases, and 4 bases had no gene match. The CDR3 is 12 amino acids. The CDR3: CASQGARQPQHF. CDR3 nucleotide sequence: TGTGCCAGTCAGGGGGCTCGACAGCCCCAGCATTTT.

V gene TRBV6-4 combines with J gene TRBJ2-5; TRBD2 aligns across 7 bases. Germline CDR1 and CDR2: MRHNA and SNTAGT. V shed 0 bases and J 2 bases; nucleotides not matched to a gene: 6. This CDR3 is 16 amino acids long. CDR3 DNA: TGTGCCAGCAGTGACTCTGCTGGCGGGGGACAAGAGACCCAGTACTTC. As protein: CASSDSAGGGQETQYF.

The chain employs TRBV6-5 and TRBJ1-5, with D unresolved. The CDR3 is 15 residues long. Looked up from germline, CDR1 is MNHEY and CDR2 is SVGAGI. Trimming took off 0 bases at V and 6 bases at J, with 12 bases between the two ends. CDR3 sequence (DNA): TGTGCCAGCAGTTACTCGAGGGTGGGAGGTCAGCCCCAGCATTTT. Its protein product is CASSYSRVGGQPQHF.

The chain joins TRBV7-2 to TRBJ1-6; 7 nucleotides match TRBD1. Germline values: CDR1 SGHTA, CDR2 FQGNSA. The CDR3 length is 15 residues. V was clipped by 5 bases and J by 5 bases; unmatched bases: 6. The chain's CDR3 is CASSVNRGNNSPLHF. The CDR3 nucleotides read TGTGCCAGCAGCGTAAACAGGGGCAATAATTCACCCCTCCACTTT.

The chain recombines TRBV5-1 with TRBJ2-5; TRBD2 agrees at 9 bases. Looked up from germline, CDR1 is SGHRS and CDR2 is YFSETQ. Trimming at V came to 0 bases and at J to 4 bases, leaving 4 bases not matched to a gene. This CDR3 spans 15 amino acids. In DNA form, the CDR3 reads TGCGCCAGCAGCTTGGGACTAGCGGCCCGAGAGACCCAGTACTTC. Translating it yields CASSLGLAARETQYF. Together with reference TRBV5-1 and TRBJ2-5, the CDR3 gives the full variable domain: KAGVTQTPRYLIKTRGQQVTLSCSPISGHRSVSWYQQTPGQGLQFLFEYFSETQRNKGNFPGRFSGRQFSNSRSEMNVSTLELGDSALYLCASSLGLAARETQYFGPGTRLLVL.